The next 21 T cell receptor beta chains were all read from a single sample in a study of blood T cell repertoires in COVID-19 (dated by TCRdb to 2018 to 2020). The library relied on the immunoSEQ multiplex PCR assay. TCRdb carries this immuneACCESS record with in-frame sequences only. Its versions omit some clonotypes, under half of them owing to an unresolved V gene in the studies checked, with the rest unexplained. In all, the sample holds some 48,000 clones, and 82% of those were seen once. 13% to 15% of the sample lies in the top ten. The source material was peripheral blood. Receptor source: a human donor with acute or convalescent COVID-19. The donor label of this sample is uncertain.

This clone occurred once. CDR3 region: CASRGMGLQYF. Here the CDR3 DNA reads TGTGCCAGCCGCGGGATGGGGCTCCAGTACTTC. The V and J genes are TRBV25-1 and TRBJ2-7, with D possibly being TRBD2 (6 bases). This CDR3 is 11 amino acids long. Trimming pared 8 bases from V and 10 bases from J, leaving 15 bases between. Germline V gene data show CDR1 as MGHDK and CDR2 as SYGVNS.

This clone was seen a handful of times. The chain recombines TRBV20-1 with TRBJ2-1, with 7 bases matching TRBD2. CDR1 is DFQATT, CDR2 SNEGSKA, per germline (reference sequence). The trim removed 3 bases at V and 8 bases at J, leaving 10 bases unmatched. The CDR3 runs to 14 residues. CDR3 residues: CSASSWEGRDEQFF. The CDR3 coding sequence is TGCAGTGCTAGTTCGTGGGAGGGTCGCGATGAGCAGTTCTTC.

The rearrangement joins TRBV28 to TRBJ1-2; 10 bases are shared with TRBD1. This CDR3 comprises 13 residues. Germline V gives CDR1 MDHEN, CDR2 SYDVKM. After removal of 5 bases from V and 8 bases from J, the junction contained 5 bases not matched to a gene. The CDR3, as DNA: TGTGCCAGCAGTAGCGACAGGGGGCGAGGCTACACCTTC. Translating gives CASSSDRGRGYTF.

This chain uses TRBV7-9 with TRBJ2-2; 7 bases line up with TRBD1. Unmatched junction bases numbered 4, after V lost 6 bases and J lost 6 bases. The V gene's germline CDR1 is SEHNR and CDR2 FQNEAQ (reference sequence). This CDR3 has 13 amino acids. The CDR3 here is CASRTGYPGELFF. The DNA for the CDR3 is TGTGCCAGCAGGACAGGGTATCCCGGGGAGCTGTTTTTT.

The J gene is TRBJ2-1, the V gene TRBV6-6, with no clear D. The CDR3 covers 14 residues. V dropped 2 bases and J dropped 7 bases, with 12 bases sitting between them. Germline CDR1 MNHNY, CDR2 SVGAGI (reference sequence). The CDR3 DNA is TGTGCCAGCAGTTACGAGTCGTTCTCTAATGAGCAGTTCTTC. Translated: CASSYESFSNEQFF.

This clone was seen a single time. V gene TRBV12-3 or TRBV12-4 combines with J gene TRBJ1-1; TRBD1 might be the D (6 bases). Between the trimmed V and J ends, which lost 5 bases and 11 bases, there was a span of 18 bases. The length of the CDR3 is 13 residues. CDR3 nucleotides: TGTGCCAGCAGTCCCCAAGGGAGGGGGAGGGCTTTCTTT. It specifies CASSPQGRGRAFF.

Only a few counts were recorded for this clone. The chain employs TRBV24-1 and TRBJ1-4; the D is unclear. Germline assignment: CDR1 KGHDR and CDR2 SFDVKD. The CDR3 consists of 15 residues. Trimming removed 4 bases at V and 6 bases at J, with 14 bases between. The CDR3 nucleotides are TGTGCCACCAGTGACAAGATTACAGAAGATGAAAAACTGTTTTTT. Its protein product is CATSDKITEDEKLFF.

This clone was counted only a few times. The chain combines TRBV5-1 with TRBJ2-7; TRBD2 is a possible D gene (6 bases). The CDR3 runs 16 residues. Per the germline V gene, CDR1 is SGHRS and CDR2 is YFSETQ. Deletions cut 0 bases from V and 0 bases from J, with 13 bases between. CDR3 in amino acids: CASSLGGTAASYEQYF. The CDR3 DNA reads TGCGCCAGCAGCTTGGGAGGGACTGCGGCCTCCTACGAGCAGTACTTC.

This clone has more than one count but fewer than ten. V and J are TRBV9 and TRBJ1-2; D gene uncertain. The germline V gene encodes CDR1 SGDLS and CDR2 YYNGEE. V shed 0 bases and J shed 2 bases, with 17 bases lying between them. The CDR3 extends over 17 amino acids. For the CDR3, the DNA is TGTGCCAGCAGCGTAGAGGCGGAGATTTCAACGAACTATGGCTACACCTTC. Residues: CASSVEAEISTNYGYTF.

This chain joins TRBV2 and TRBJ2-2; no clear D. Germline V gives CDR1 SNHLY, CDR2 FYNNEI. V shed 5 bases and J shed 9 bases, with 10 bases lying between them. The CDR3 spans 12 residues. This CDR3 is CASSPYFRELFF. DNA for the CDR3: TGTGCCAGCAGTCCGTATTTCCGGGAGCTGTTTTTT.

V and J are TRBV30 and TRBJ1-6; D call uncertain. The CDR3 extends over 13 amino acids. Trimming removed 6 bases at V and 10 bases at J, with 16 bases between. CDR1 is GTSNPN, CDR2 SVGIG, per germline (reference sequence). CDR3 sequence (DNA): TGTGCCTGTCTCCAAGCCCCGGGGTCACCCCTCCACTTT. This gives the protein CACLQAPGSPLHF.

The genes are TRBV11-2 and TRBJ2-1; 8 nucleotides line up with TRBD1. The CDR3 contains 13 residues. CDR1 SGHAT and CDR2 FQNNGV come from the germline V gene. Trimming at V came to 4 bases and at J to 6 bases, leaving 2 bases not matched to a gene. CDR3 in DNA: TGTGCCAGCAGCTGGACAGGGCCCAATGAGCAGTTCTTC. Protein product: CASSWTGPNEQFF. Combining the CDR3 with reference TRBV11-2 and TRBJ2-1 gives the whole variable domain EAGVAQSPRYKIIEKRQSVAFWCNPISGHATLYWYQQILGQGPKLLIQFQNNGVVDDSQLPKDRFSAERLKGVDSTLKIQPAKLEDSAVYLCASSWTGPNEQFFGPGTRLTVL.

CDR3 protein: CASNSVDRDKGSPKGYTF. In DNA, the CDR3 is TGTGCCAGCAATTCGGTTGATCGGGATAAAGGGTCCCCAAAAGGCTACACCTTC. The V call is TRBV3-1 (or the pseudogene TRBV3-2), the J call TRBJ1-2; D unresolved. The CDR3 runs 18 residues. In germline, CDR1 is LGHDT, CDR2 YNNKEL (reference sequence). V dropped 7 bases and J dropped 8 bases, with 32 bases sitting between them.

The chain couples TRBV28 to TRBJ2-3; D unresolved. Germline assignment: CDR1 MDHEN and CDR2 SYDVKM. V was clipped by 4 bases and J by 5 bases, with 13 bases between them. The CDR3 has 14 amino acids. The CDR3 sequence: CASSSPLLGDTQYF. The CDR3 bases are TGTGCCAGCAGTTCCCCTTTACTTGGAGATACGCAGTATTTT.

The gene calls are TRBV14 and TRBJ2-4; 7 bases fit TRBD2. Germline V lookup: CDR1 SGHDN, CDR2 FVKESK. This CDR3 is 17 amino acids long. The junction had 12 bases not matched to a gene; V was cut back by 4 bases and J by 3 bases. The CDR3 region has the DNA TGTGCCAGCAGCCGTAACCTAGGGGAGGGTGTCAAAAACATTCAGTACTTC. Translation: CASSRNLGEGVKNIQYF.

J is TRBJ2-2 and V is TRBV18; the match to TRBD2 covers 7 bases. This CDR3 is 16 amino acids long. Trimming took 3 bases from V and 5 from J; bases not matched to a gene: 9. Germline V gene data show CDR1 as KGHSH and CDR2 as LQKENI. CDR3 DNA sequence: TGTGCCAGCTCACCTATAGCAAGCGGGATTACCGGGGAGCTGTTTTTT. This translates into CASSPIASGITGELFF.

The chain uses TRBV30 and TRBJ2-7; D is perhaps TRBD2 (6 bases). Trimming took 1 base from V and 1 from J, leaving 8 bases between them. This CDR3 has 13 amino acids. The germline V gene encodes CDR1 GTSNPN and CDR2 SVGIG (reference sequence). The CDR3 region has the DNA TGTGCCTGGAGTGGACTAGTATCCTACGAGCAGTACTTC. It specifies CAWSGLVSYEQYF.

This chain uses TRBV27 with TRBJ2-7, with 8 nucleotides matching TRBD1. This CDR3 has 15 amino acids. With V trimmed by 5 bases and J by 3 bases, 9 bases remained unmatched. Germline values: CDR1 MNHEY, CDR2 SMNVEV (reference sequence). CDR3 coding DNA: TGTGCCAGCAGTAGAACAGACAGGGGCCTCTACGAGCAGTACTTC. Translated: CASSRTDRGLYEQYF.

The rearrangement joins TRBV18 to TRBJ1-1, with D perhaps TRBD1 (5 bases). V lost 4 bases, J lost 1 base, and 7 bases lay in between. CDR1 is KGHSH and CDR2 is LQKENI in the germline V gene. CDR3 length equals 13 residues. CDR3 amino acids: CASSQDRNTEAFF. CDR3 DNA sequence: TGTGCCAGCTCACAAGACAGGAACACTGAAGCTTTCTTT.

This chain joins TRBV7-2 and TRBJ1-1, with D unclear. CDR1 is SGHTA, CDR2 FQGNSA, per germline. The CDR3 extends over 13 amino acids. V shed 2 bases and J shed 1 base, with 5 bases lying between them. CDR3 in DNA: TGTGCCAGCAGCTTACAGGAGAACACTGAAGCTTTCTTT. Its translation: CASSLQENTEAFF.

The V gene is TRBV19, the J gene TRBJ1-5; D is unresolved. Germline CDR1 is LNHDA and CDR2 is SQIVND (reference sequence). CDR3 length equals 12 residues. V was cut by 5 bases and J by 13 bases, with 15 bases left in between. DNA for the CDR3: TGTGCCAGTAGTTCGTCGGTCACAGATCAGCATTTT. Its protein is CASSSSVTDQHF.